A single sample is the source of the 24 T cell receptor beta chains below, sequenced in a study of immune evolution from preneoplasia to lung adenocarcinoma (dated by TCRdb to the early 2020s). Library preparation employed the immunoSEQ multiplex PCR assay. The table was pulled from immuneACCESS by TCRdb, which kept in-frame rearrangements only. Such tables lose some clones; where checked, under half of the loss comes from unresolved V genes, and the rest has no known cause. The sample records 6,000 to 8,000 clones, 60% to 80% of which are singletons. Of the sample, 15% to 20% falls within the top ten clones. The sequenced material came from FFPE adjacent normal lung tissue. The receptors here all came from a person aged 65-85 years with lung adenocarcinoma.

The CDR3 sequence is CASSLYSGGGNEQYF. In DNA form, the CDR3 reads TGTGCCAGCAGCTTATATTCCGGGGGTGGCAACGAGCAGTACTTC. V usage is TRBV7-8 and J usage is TRBJ2-7, with D perhaps matching TRBD2 (6 bases). V gave up 2 bases and J gave up 5 bases, with 16 bases separating them. The germline gives CDR1 SGHVS, CDR2 FQNEAQ. CDR3 length equals 15 residues.

This sequence joins TRBV4-1 and TRBJ2-7; tentatively, D is TRBD1 (5 bases). Germline V gene lookup returns CDR1 MGHRA and CDR2 YSYEKL. The CDR3 is 16 residues long. The ends were cut back, 0 bases at V and 0 bases at J, with 12 bases in the middle. CDR3 DNA sequence: TGCGCCAGCAGCCAAGATCATAGACAGCTCTCCTACGAGCAGTACTTC. Its translation is CASSQDHRQLSYEQYF.

V is TRBV6-1 and J is TRBJ2-2; 10 nucleotides line up with TRBD2. CDR3 length equals 15 residues. Per germline, CDR1 MNHNS and CDR2 SASEGT. V was pared by 8 bases and J by 6 bases, with 9 bases of the junction left unmatched. The CDR3: CASHNPAGGPGELFF. CDR3 coding DNA: TGTGCCAGCCATAACCCAGCGGGGGGGCCCGGGGAGCTGTTTTTT.

This clone has a single count. The chain has TRBV6-1 and TRBJ2-7, with D possibly called TRBD1 or TRBD2 (5 bases each). This CDR3 has 13 amino acids. Germline V lookup: CDR1 MNHNS, CDR2 SASEGT. The germline V and J ends were trimmed by 6 bases and 3 bases, with 12 bases remaining between them. The CDR3 loop reads CASRQGPFYEQYF. CDR3 DNA: TGTGCCAGCAGGCAGGGACCGTTCTACGAGCAGTACTTC.

The table lists this clone with a count of one. The chain uses TRBV4-2 and TRBJ2-5; TRBD1 matches 7 bases. Germline CDR1 is LGHNA and CDR2 is YNFKEQ. V lost 0 bases and J lost 5; bases outside the gene matches: 6. The CDR3 sequence is 15 residues long. CDR3 sequence reads: CASSQEGGWGETQYF. CDR3 DNA sequence: TGTGCCAGCAGCCAAGAAGGGGGCTGGGGGGAGACCCAGTACTTC.

In its sample, this clone was seen a few times. The chain joins TRBV6-1 to TRBJ1-1; D is ambiguous. With 2 bases removed from V and 11 bases from J, the gap between germline ends came to 9 bases. The CDR3 loop spans 11 amino acids. The germline CDR1 and CDR2 sequences are MNHNS and SASEGT. The CDR3 loop is CASSEKGSAFF. The CDR3 DNA is TGTGCCAGCAGTGAAAAGGGTTCGGCTTTCTTT.

This clone was observed a few times. The CDR3, as DNA: TGTGCCTGGAGCGGGGGGGCGCAGGGTCAGAACACTGAAGCTTTCTTT. Its protein is CAWSGGAQGQNTEAFF. The gene calls are TRBV30 and TRBJ1-1, with D tentatively TRBD1 (6 bases). Germline V lookup: CDR1 GTSNPN, CDR2 SVGIG (reference sequence). V lost 3 bases and J 1 base, leaving 18 bases between the germline ends. This CDR3 is built from 16 residues.

This sequence joins TRBV18 and TRBJ1-4; D may be TRBD1 (5 bases). Per germline, CDR1 KGHSH and CDR2 LQKENI. V lost 2 bases, J lost 3 bases, and 10 bases lay in between. CDR3 length equals 15 residues. Here the CDR3 reads CASSPWAGPNEKLFF. The CDR3 coding sequence is TGTGCCAGCTCACCATGGGCAGGGCCTAATGAAAAACTGTTTTTT. Based on the CDR3 plus reference TRBV18 and TRBJ1-4, the full variable domain is NAGVMQNPRHLVRRRGQEARLRCSPMKGHSHVYWYRQLPEEGLKFMVYLQKENIIDESGMPKERFSAEFPKEGPSILRIQQVVRGDSAAYFCASSPWAGPNEKLFFGSGTQLSVL.

The rearrangement links TRBV5-8 to TRBJ1-1; D is perhaps TRBD1 (5 bases). The CDR3 totals 14 residues. Germline CDR1 reads SGHTS; CDR2 reads YDEGEE. Trimming cost V 0 bases and J 5 bases, with 11 bases left between them. CDR3 nucleotide sequence: TGTGCCAGCAGCTTGGGGGACGGTCGGACTGAAGCTTTCTTT. As protein: CASSLGDGRTEAFF. The full variable domain, in which reference TRBV5-8 and TRBJ1-1 provide the parts outside the CDR3, is EAGVTQSPTHLIKTRGQQATLRCSPISGHTSVYWYQQALGLGLQFLLWYDEGEERNRGNFPPRFSGRQFPNYSSELNVNALELEDSALYLCASSLGDGRTEAFFGQGTRLTVV.

The chain carries TRBV2 and TRBJ2-1; perhaps TRBD1 as D (6 bases). There are 15 residues in the CDR3. Germline-derived CDR1 and CDR2 are SNHLY and FYNNEI. The ends were cut back, 4 bases at V and 4 bases at J, with 14 bases in the middle. The CDR3 DNA reads TGTGCCAGCAGTGTAGGCCGGACAGCGTACAATGAGCAGTTCTTC. This sequence encodes CASSVGRTAYNEQFF.

This chain uses TRBV11-2 with TRBJ2-2, with 7 bases aligning to TRBD2. J gave up 1 base and V 5 bases, and 10 bases lay outside the gene matches. The CDR3 is 17 residues long. The germline V gene encodes CDR1 SGHAT and CDR2 FQNNGV. In DNA, the CDR3 is TGTGCCAGCAGCCCTGAACTAGCGACACAGAACACCGGGGAGCTGTTTTTT. This sequence encodes CASSPELATQNTGELFF.

The chain recombines TRBV2 with TRBJ2-5, with D unresolved. The DNA end favors TRBJ2-7, so the J call may be wrong. CDR1 SNHLY and CDR2 FYNNEI come from the germline V gene. The CDR3 extends over 16 amino acids. The CDR3 protein is CASVAGGTKSTYEQYF. CDR3 coding DNA: TGTGCCAGTGTGGCAGGCGGTACTAAATCGACCTACGAGCAGTACTTC.

This clone was picked up a small number of times. This sequence joins TRBV28 and TRBJ2-7; D tentatively reads TRBD1 or TRBD2 (6 bases each). The V gene lost 6 bases and the J gene lost 2 bases, with 14 bases spanning the gap. CDR3 length: 14 amino acids. The germline V gene encodes CDR1 MDHEN and CDR2 SYDVKM. The CDR3 DNA reads TGTGCCAGCAGGTTCGGGGGCGCCCCCTACGAGCAGTACTTC. It specifies CASRFGGAPYEQYF.

This chain links TRBV5-5 with TRBJ1-4, with D hard to call. Germline loops: CDR1 SGHKS, CDR2 YYEKEE (reference sequence). The CDR3 is 13 residues long. The V and J ends lost 0 bases and 4 bases respectively, with 4 bases between them. This CDR3 reads CASSLGFNEKLFF. CDR3 coding DNA: TGTGCCAGCAGCTTGGGGTTTAATGAAAAACTGTTTTTT.

The genes are TRBV4-1 and TRBJ2-5, with 12 bases lining up with TRBD2. This CDR3 comprises 16 residues. J lost 5 bases, V lost 4 bases, and 8 bases had no gene match. Germline V gene sequence: CDR1 MGHRA, CDR2 YSYEKL. The CDR3 nucleotides are TGCGCCAGCAGCCCAGAGGGACTAGCGGGTAGCGAGACCCAGTACTTC. This translates into CASSPEGLAGSETQYF.

This chain connects TRBV28 to TRBJ1-6; tentative D call: TRBD1 (6 bases). The CDR3 runs 14 residues. V dropped 7 bases and J dropped 6 bases, with 13 bases sitting between them. Per germline, CDR1 MDHEN and CDR2 SYDVKM. The chain's CDR3 is CASTGGQVNSPLHF. The CDR3 DNA reads TGTGCCAGCACCGGGGGACAAGTTAATTCACCCCTCCACTTT.

The chain is built from TRBV28 and TRBJ1-5; no clear D. Germline loops: CDR1 MDHEN, CDR2 SYDVKM. Trimming shortened V by 8 bases and J by 1 base, and 6 bases separated the two germline ends. The CDR3 extends over 12 amino acids. The CDR3 loop reads CASGQSNQPQHF. The CDR3, as DNA: TGTGCCAGCGGGCAGAGCAATCAGCCCCAGCATTTT.

The chain has TRBV28 and TRBJ1-1, with TRBD1 as a possible D gene (5 bases). Germline CDR1 is MDHEN and CDR2 is SYDVKM. This CDR3 spans 11 amino acids. V was shortened by 8 bases and J by 3 bases, with 7 bases between the two germline ends. Written as DNA, the CDR3 is TGTGCCAGCCGGGACCACACTGAAGCTTTCTTT. Amino acid sequence: CASRDHTEAFF.

The chain has TRBV6-1 and TRBJ1-1, with 10 bases that match TRBD1. V trimming: 4 bases; J trimming: 9 bases; junction bases outside the gene matches: 8. Germline CDR1 is MNHNS and CDR2 is SASEGT. The CDR3 has 14 amino acids. The CDR3 reads CASSARTGGFQAFF. The CDR3 nucleotides are TGTGCCAGCAGTGCAAGGACAGGGGGTTTCCAAGCTTTCTTT.

This chain links TRBV11-1 with TRBJ2-5; D gene uncertain. Germline values: CDR1 SGHAT, CDR2 FQDESV (reference sequence). This CDR3 region has 13 residues. V lost 5 bases, J lost 5 bases, and 12 bases lay in between. DNA for the CDR3: TGTGCCAGCAGCCTGACTTTGGGGGAGACCCAGTACTTC. This codes for CASSLTLGETQYF. The variable domain in full, completed from reference TRBV11-1 and TRBJ2-5, reads EAEVAQSPRYKITEKSQAVAFWCDPISGHATLYWYRQILGQGPELLVQFQDESVVDDSQLPKDRFSAERLKGVDSTLKIQPAELGDSAMYLCASSLTLGETQYFGPGTRLLVL.

This chain links TRBV27 with TRBJ2-1; 7 nucleotides line up with TRBD2. Germline CDR1 reads MNHEY; CDR2 reads SMNVEV (reference sequence). V shed 3 bases and J 5 bases; nucleotides not matched to a gene: 4. This CDR3 comprises 14 residues. CDR3 nucleotide sequence: TGTGCCAGCAGTTTCTGGGGGAGGGACAATGAGCAGTTCTTC. It yields the protein CASSFWGRDNEQFF.

The chain uses TRBV7-3 and TRBJ2-2, with D possibly being TRBD1 (6 bases). Trimming removed 5 bases from V and 5 bases from J, with 24 bases in between. CDR3 size: 18 residues. Per germline, CDR1 SGHTA and CDR2 FQGTGA. The CDR3 loop reads CASSQSGRGGHTTGELFF. The DNA for the CDR3 is TGTGCCAGCAGCCAAAGTGGGCGTGGGGGCCATACGACCGGGGAGCTGTTTTTT.

The chain joins TRBV27 to TRBJ2-1; TRBD2 is a possible D gene (5 bases). The V and J ends lost 2 bases and 7 bases respectively, with 15 bases between them. Germline lookup yields CDR1 MNHEY and CDR2 SMNVEV (reference sequence). This CDR3 comprises 15 residues. CDR3: CASSLEAGLGNEQFF. The DNA for the CDR3 is TGTGCCAGCAGTTTAGAAGCCGGACTGGGGAATGAGCAGTTCTTC.

The J gene is TRBJ2-3, the V gene TRBV28; TRBD2 is a possible D gene (5 bases). This CDR3 comprises 12 residues. The germline V gene encodes CDR1 MDHEN and CDR2 SYDVKM. V lost 6 bases, J lost 10 bases, and 14 bases lay in between. The CDR3 protein is CASSRGGWAQYF. In nucleotides, the CDR3 is TGTGCCAGCAGCCGAGGCGGGTGGGCGCAGTATTTT.